Sequencing of this T cell receptor (beta chain) was carried out in a study of CD8+CD57+ T cells in acquired aplastic anemia. Study-wide context: Sorting CD4+ and CD8+ cells gave DNA averaging about 3.2 ug.

Patients who underwent sequencing had shown CD8+CD57+ cell expansion by flow cytometry. Findings and limits, study-wide: Controls did not differ significantly from patients in CD8+ Simpson's diversity. Fewer than 35 shared CD8+ CDR3s appeared highly expressed within patients' immunodominant clones.

Profiling that covered TCR beta VDJ and CDR3 relied on genomic DNA as its template. MiXCR, run by TCRdb on the reads, gives a single entry per CDR3 protein. The sample carries around 430,000 distinct CDR3 sequences, approximately 32% recorded once. The count of this clonotype is one. Antigen: not known. The CDR3 sequence is 13 residues long. CDR1 and CDR2 from the germline V gene are SGHNT and YYREEE (reference sequence). Deletions cut 3 bases from V and 6 bases from J, with 13 bases between. The chain is built from TRBV5-4 and TRBJ2-7; D perhaps matches TRBD1 (6 bases). Sequenced sample: sorted CD4+, CD8+, or CD8+CD57+ T cells (not recorded which) from PBMCs. The TCR comes from a human donor with aplastic anemia. The chain's CDR3 is CASSYTGIGEQYF. CDR3 DNA sequence: TGTGCCAGCAGCTACACAGGGATTGGCGAGCAGTACTTC.